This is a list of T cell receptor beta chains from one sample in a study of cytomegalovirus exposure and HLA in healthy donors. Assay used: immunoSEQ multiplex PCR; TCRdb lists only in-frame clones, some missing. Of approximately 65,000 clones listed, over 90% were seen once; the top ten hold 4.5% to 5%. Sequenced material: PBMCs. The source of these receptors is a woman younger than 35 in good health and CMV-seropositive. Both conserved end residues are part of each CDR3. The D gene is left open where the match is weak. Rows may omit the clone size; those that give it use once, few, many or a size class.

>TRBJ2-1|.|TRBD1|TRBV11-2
TGTGCCAGCAGCTCGCAGGGACAGCCAACGGATGAGCAGTTCTTC
CASSSQGQPTDEQFF
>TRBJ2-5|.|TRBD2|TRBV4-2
TGTGCCAGCAGCCAAGAGGGTGGGAGACTAGCATGGGGAGAGACCCAGTACTTC
CASSQEGGRLAWGETQYF
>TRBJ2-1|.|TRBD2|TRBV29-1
TGCAGCGTTGACATAGCGGGTAATGAGCAGTTCTTC
CSVDIAGNEQFF
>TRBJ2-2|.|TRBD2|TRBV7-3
TGTGCCAGCACCCCTATACCTCTAGCGGGAGGGCCTCTTCAAACCGGGGAGCTGTTTTTT
CASTPIPLAGGPLQTGELFF
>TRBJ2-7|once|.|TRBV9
TGTGCCAGCAGTGTCCTCCGTTGGGGACTGCTCTACGAGCAGTACTTC
CASSVLRWGLLYEQYF
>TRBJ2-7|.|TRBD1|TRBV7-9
TGTGCCAGCAGCTCGACAGGGGTCAGAGTCGTTTCTTACGAGCAGTACTTC
CASSSTGVRVVSYEQYF
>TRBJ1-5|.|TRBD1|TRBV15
TGTGCCACCAGCTCCGACAGGGGAGTTCAGCCCCAGCATTTT
CATSSDRGVQPQHF
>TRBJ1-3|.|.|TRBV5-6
TGTGCCAGCAGCTTTACAGCTGGAAACACCATATATTTT
CASSFTAGNTIYF
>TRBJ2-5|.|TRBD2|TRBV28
TGTGCCAGCAGTTTACCAAATCCGGAACGGTACAGCGGGAGGGACCAAGAGACCCAGTACTTC
CASSLPNPERYSGRDQETQYF
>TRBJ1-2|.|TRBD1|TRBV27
TGTGCCAGCAGTTTAGCCCAGGGGGGTGGCTACACCTTC
CASSLAQGGGYTF
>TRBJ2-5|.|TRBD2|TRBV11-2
TGTGCCAGCAGCGTGGGACTAGCGGGTAAAGAAGAGACCCAGTACTTC
CASSVGLAGKEETQYF
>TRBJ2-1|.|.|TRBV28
TGTGCCAGCAGTTTCTCCGGGAGCTCCTACAATGAGCAGTTCTTC
CASSFSGSSYNEQFF
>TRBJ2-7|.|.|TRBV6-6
TGTGCCAGCAGTTGGAGCCTCTCCTACGAGCAGTACTTC
CASSWSLSYEQYF
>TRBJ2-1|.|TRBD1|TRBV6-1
TGTGCCAGCAGTGAAGCTATTTTCTTTTCGGACAGGGGAGGGGATGAGCAGTTCTTC
CASSEAIFFSDRGGDEQFF
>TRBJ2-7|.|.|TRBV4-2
TGTGCCAGCAGCCAAGCGAGGGGACACTCATACGAGCAGTACTTC
CASSQARGHSYEQYF
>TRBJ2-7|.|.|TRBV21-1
TGTGCCAGCAGGACAGTCCCCACCTACGAGCAGTACTTC
CASRTVPTYEQYF
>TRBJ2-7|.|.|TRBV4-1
TGCGCCAGCAGCCAAGTTTCGACAGCCGAGCAGTACTTC
CASSQVSTAEQYF
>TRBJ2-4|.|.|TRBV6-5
TGTGCCAGCCATTCCCCCAATTTAGCCAAAAACATTCAGTACTTC
CASHSPNLAKNIQYF
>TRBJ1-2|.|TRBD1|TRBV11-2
TGTGCCAGCAGCGCTAAGGGGACAGGGCATGGCTACACCTTC
CASSAKGTGHGYTF
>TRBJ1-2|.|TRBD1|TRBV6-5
TGTGCCAGCAGTTACTCGTCAGGGGGCGGTTATGGCTACACCTTC
CASSYSSGGGYGYTF
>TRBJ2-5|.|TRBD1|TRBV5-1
TGCGCCAGCTGGGGACAGGGATTTGGAGAGACCCAGTACTTC
CASWGQGFGETQYF
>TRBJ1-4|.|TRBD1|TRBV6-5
TGTGCCAGCAGGCGACAGGGCTCCAATGAAAAACTGTTTTTT
CASRRQGSNEKLFF
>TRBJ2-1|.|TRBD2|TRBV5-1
TGCGCCAGCAGCACCCTACTAGCGGGAGGTGGAAATGAGCAGTTCTTC
CASSTLLAGGGNEQFF
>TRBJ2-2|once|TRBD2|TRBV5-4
TGTGCCAGCAGCTTTGGCGGGAGACCCGGGACCGGGGAGCTGTTTTTT
CASSFGGRPGTGELFF
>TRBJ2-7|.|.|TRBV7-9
TGTGCCAGCAGCTTGGCCGGAGCCACCTACGAGCAGTACTTC
CASSLAGATYEQYF
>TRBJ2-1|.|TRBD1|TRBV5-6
TGTGCCAGCAGCTCATATGACAGGGCCTACTACAATGAGCAGTTCTTC
CASSSYDRAYYNEQFF
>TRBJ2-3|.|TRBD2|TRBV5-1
TGCGCCAGCAGCCGGGCTAGCGGGGCCACAGATACGCAGTATTTT
CASSRASGATDTQYF
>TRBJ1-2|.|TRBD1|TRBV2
TGTGCCAGCAGTACTCTACAGGGGGCGGAAAATGGCTACACCTTC
CASSTLQGAENGYTF
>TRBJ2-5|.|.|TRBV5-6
TGTGCCAGCAGCTTGGACCTAGCCGGGTTTAACCAAGAGACCCAGTACTTC
CASSLDLAGFNQETQYF
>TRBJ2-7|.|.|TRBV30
TGTGCCTGGAGTGTTGGAGTCTACGAGCAGTACTTC
CAWSVGVYEQYF
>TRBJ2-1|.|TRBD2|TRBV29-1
TGCAGCGTAGCTGGGACTAGCGGGAGGAGGGGCAATGAGCAGTTCTTC
CSVAGTSGRRGNEQFF
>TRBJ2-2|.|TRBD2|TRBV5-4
TGTGCCAGCAGCTCCCCGGGACTAGCGGGTTACACCGGGGAGCTGTTTTTT
CASSSPGLAGYTGELFF
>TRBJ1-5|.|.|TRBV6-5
TGTGCCAGCAGACCTAGCGGACGGAACAATCAGCCCCAGCATTTT
CASRPSGRNNQPQHF
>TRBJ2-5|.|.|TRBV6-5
TGTGCCAGCAGGGGACTGAACAGGGGGACCCAGTACTTC
CASRGLNRGTQYF
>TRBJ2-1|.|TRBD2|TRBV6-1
TGTGCCAGCAGTGGGGTTGGGACTAGCACCTACAATGAGCAGTTCTTC
CASSGVGTSTYNEQFF
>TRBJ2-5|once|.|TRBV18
TGTGCCAGCTCCTCGTCGGAGACCCAGTACTTC
CASSSSETQYF
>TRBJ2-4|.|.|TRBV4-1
TGCGCCAGCAGCTCCTACAGGGACGCTTTAGCCAAAAACATTCAGTACTTC
CASSSYRDALAKNIQYF
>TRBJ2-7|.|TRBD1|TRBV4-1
TGCGCCAGCAGCCCCGGACAGGGCCGGACGTACTTC
CASSPGQGRTYF
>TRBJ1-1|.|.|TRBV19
TGTGCCAGTACACCTCTCTGGATCGCGGCGCAGAACACTGAAGCTTTCTTT
CASTPLWIAAQNTEAFF
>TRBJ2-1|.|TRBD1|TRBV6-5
TGTGCCAGCAGTAAGGACAGGTTATACAATGAGCAGTTCTTC
CASSKDRLYNEQFF